The next 27 T cell receptor beta chains were all read from a single sample in a study of T cell changes during pregnancy in multiple sclerosis. Repertoires were generated with immunoSEQ multiplex PCR, while TCRdb's copy carries only in-frame clones and drops some. The data contain 70,000 to 95,000 clones, just over 90% of them seen just once; the ten biggest clones take up approximately 0.47%. Sequenced here: CD4+ T cells from peripheral blood mononuclear cells, sampled in the second trimester of pregnancy. The receptors originated from a female donor with multiple sclerosis, enrolled in a pregnancy study.

This chain uses TRBV28 with TRBJ1-2; no definite D call. Looked up from germline, CDR1 is MDHEN and CDR2 is SYDVKM. The CDR3 length is 12 residues. V gave up 2 bases and J gave up 8 bases, with 9 bases separating them. The CDR3 here is CASSLKRRGYTF. Written as DNA, the CDR3 is TGTGCCAGCAGTTTAAAACGGCGGGGCTACACCTTC.

J is TRBJ2-5 and V is TRBV7-2; D might be TRBD2 (6 bases). The CDR3 has 14 residues. The V gene lost 5 bases and the J gene lost 4 bases, with 14 bases spanning the gap. From germline, CDR1 is SGHTA and CDR2 FQGNSA. Here the CDR3 reads CASSPRPGGETQYF. The CDR3 nucleotides are TGTGCCAGCAGCCCGCGTCCCGGGGGAGAGACCCAGTACTTC.

This clone appeared once. The rearrangement links TRBV7-9 to TRBJ2-7; 7 nucleotides agree with TRBD1. J lost 6 bases, V lost 1 base, and 3 bases had no gene match. The CDR3 spans 13 residues. From germline, CDR1 is SEHNR and CDR2 FQNEAQ (reference sequence). This CDR3 reads CASSLGSGGEQYF. The CDR3 bases are TGTGCCAGCAGCTTAGGTTCAGGGGGCGAGCAGTACTTC.

The chain combines TRBV7-6 with TRBJ1-2, with TRBD1 identical over 7 bases. Germline V gene sequence: CDR1 SGHVS, CDR2 FNYEAQ. J gave up 5 bases and V 5 bases, and 5 bases lay outside the gene matches. The CDR3 consists of 13 residues. For the CDR3, the DNA is TGTGCCAGCAGCACGACAGGGATTTATGGCTACACCTTC. Its protein product is CASSTTGIYGYTF.

This chain links TRBV6-6 with TRBJ1-2, with D possibly being TRBD1 (5 bases). The germline gives CDR1 MNHNY, CDR2 SVGAGI (reference sequence). CDR3 length equals 10 residues. Trimming stripped 6 bases from V and 6 bases from J, with 5 bases between. CDR3: CASSRDGYTF. The CDR3 region has the DNA TGTGCCAGCAGCAGGGATGGCTACACCTTC.

The chain combines TRBV2 with TRBJ1-6; 8 bases are a match to TRBD1. V was pared by 5 bases and J by 9 bases, with 6 bases of the junction left unmatched. Germline assignment: CDR1 SNHLY and CDR2 FYNNEI. This CDR3 has 14 residues. The DNA for the CDR3 is TGTGCCAGCAGTCAGGACAGGGTGGGTTCACCCCTCCACTTT. Its protein product is CASSQDRVGSPLHF. The full variable domain, completed using reference TRBV2 and TRBJ1-6, is EPEVTQTPSHQVTQMGQEVILRCVPISNHLYFYWYRQILGQKVEFLVSFYNNEISEKSEIFDDQFSVERPDGSNFTLKIRSTKLEDSAMYFCASSQDRVGSPLHFGNGTRLTVT.

The V call is TRBV5-4, the J call TRBJ2-5, with 9 bases aligning to TRBD1. V lost 4 bases and J lost 2; bases outside the gene matches: 9. There are 16 residues in the CDR3. CDR1 and CDR2 (germline): SGHNT, YYREEE (reference sequence). DNA of the CDR3: TGTGCCAGCAGCCGCGACCCGGGGACAGGGCAAGAGACCCAGTACTTC. It specifies CASSRDPGTGQETQYF.

The sample holds one count of this clone. The chain combines TRBV19 with TRBJ1-1; 9 bases map to TRBD1. V shed 5 bases and J 0 bases; nucleotides not matched to a gene: 4. This CDR3 has 15 residues. Germline-derived CDR1 and CDR2 are LNHDA and SQIVND (reference sequence). The CDR3 DNA reads TGTGCCAGTAGTGTGGGACAGGGAATGAACACTGAAGCTTTCTTT. Its protein is CASSVGQGMNTEAFF.

This clone was picked up one time. The rearrangement joins TRBV27 to TRBJ2-3, with a weak D call TRBD2 (5 bases). Per the germline V gene, CDR1 is MNHEY and CDR2 is SMNVEV (reference sequence). Deletions cut 3 bases from V and 5 bases from J, with 15 bases between. This CDR3 spans 15 amino acids. This CDR3 reads CASSFSMVGRDTQYF. CDR3 bases: TGTGCCAGCAGTTTTTCCATGGTGGGGAGAGATACGCAGTATTTT.

The chain is built from TRBV7-8 and TRBJ1-5, with no clear D. The V and J ends lost 5 bases and 4 bases respectively, with 9 bases between them. The CDR3 is 13 amino acids. The germline V gene encodes CDR1 SGHVS and CDR2 FQNEAQ. CDR3 coding DNA: TGTGCCAGCAGCCAGACAACTAATCAGCCCCAGCATTTT. It codes for CASSQTTNQPQHF.

The rearrangement links TRBV7-3 to TRBJ2-1; 9 bases line up with TRBD2. This CDR3 is built from 14 residues. Germline V gives CDR1 SGHTA, CDR2 FQGTGA. V shed 0 bases and J 8 bases; nucleotides not matched to a gene: 2. CDR3 in amino acids: CASSLTSGSYEQFF. The CDR3 region has the DNA TGTGCCAGCAGCTTAACTAGCGGGAGTTATGAGCAGTTCTTC.

For this clone: Additional DNA sequences in this sample encode the identical CDR3. The chain uses TRBV19 and TRBJ1-5; D is ambiguous. The CDR3 loop spans 14 amino acids. Trimming cost V 3 bases and J 0 bases, with 6 bases left between them. Germline loops: CDR1 LNHDA, CDR2 SQIVND (reference sequence). CDR3 sequence reads: CASSIAGSNQPQHF. The CDR3 DNA reads TGTGCCAGTAGTATCGCAGGTAGCAATCAGCCCCAGCATTTT.

The rearrangement uses TRBV6-1 and TRBJ2-3; 8 bases map to TRBD1. Trimming took 6 bases from V and 0 from J; bases not matched to a gene: 5. This CDR3 has 15 amino acids. Looked up from germline, CDR1 is MNHNS and CDR2 is SASEGT. CDR3 amino acids: CASSDRGLSTDTQYF. The CDR3 nucleotides read TGTGCCAGCAGCGACAGGGGCTTAAGCACAGATACGCAGTATTTT.

The chain has TRBV9 and TRBJ2-1, with 9 bases lining up with TRBD1. Germline values: CDR1 SGDLS, CDR2 YYNGEE. The CDR3 totals 14 residues. Losses at the gene ends were 4 bases for V and 5 bases for J; bases not matched to a gene: 4. CDR3: CASSRGQGNNEQFF. In DNA, the CDR3 is TGTGCCAGCAGCCGGGGACAGGGTAACAATGAGCAGTTCTTC.

The V and J genes are TRBV7-9 and TRBJ2-7; no clear D gene. V was pared by 3 bases and J by 0 bases, with 6 bases between. There are 13 residues in the CDR3. CDR1 and CDR2 from the germline V gene are SEHNR and FQNEAQ (reference sequence). The CDR3 loop reads CASSFPNSYEQYF. The CDR3 DNA is TGTGCCAGCAGCTTCCCAAACTCCTACGAGCAGTACTTC.

This clone appeared a few times. The chain combines TRBV5-4 with TRBJ2-7; 7 bases align to TRBD1. After removal of 4 bases from V and 1 base from J, the junction contained 5 bases not matched to a gene. Germline lookup yields CDR1 SGHNT and CDR2 YYREEE (reference sequence). CDR3 length equals 14 residues. The CDR3 coding sequence is TGTGCCAGCAGCCGACAGGGTGGATCCTACGAGCAGTACTTC. Translating it yields CASSRQGGSYEQYF.

This chain joins TRBV10-3 and TRBJ2-1, with D possibly being TRBD2 (6 bases). CDR1 is ENHRY, CDR2 SYGVKD, per germline. The ends were cut back, 0 bases at V and 4 bases at J, with 19 bases in the middle. CDR3 length: 18 amino acids. The CDR3, as DNA: TGTGCCATCAGTGAGTCTCCTCGACTAGTGGGCTCTTACAATGAGCAGTTCTTC. It translates to CAISESPRLVGSYNEQFF.

V usage is TRBV7-2 and J usage is TRBJ2-3; 11 positions agree with TRBD2. After removal of 5 bases from V and 5 bases from J, the junction contained 3 bases not matched to a gene. CDR1 and CDR2 (germline): SGHTA, FQGNSA. The CDR3 spans 14 residues. In nucleotides, the CDR3 is TGTGCCAGCAGCCTAGGACTAGCGGGAGATACGCAGTATTTT. Translating it yields CASSLGLAGDTQYF.

This chain connects TRBV28 to TRBJ2-7; TRBD1 matches 8 bases. Trimming took 4 bases from V and 2 from J; bases not matched to a gene: 4. This CDR3 contains 14 residues. Germline V CDR1 and CDR2: MDHEN, SYDVKM. The CDR3 coding sequence is TGTGCCAGCAGTTACAGGGGGAACCCCTACGAGCAGTACTTC. It is translated as CASSYRGNPYEQYF.

In its sample, this clone was seen once. The gene calls are TRBV7-3 and TRBJ2-1; 11 bases match TRBD1. Germline loops: CDR1 SGHTA, CDR2 FQGTGA. The trim removed 5 bases at V and 5 bases at J, leaving 17 bases unmatched. CDR3 length: 19 residues. The CDR3 loop reads CASSRTTGTGGIAHNEQFF. CDR3 coding DNA: TGTGCCAGCAGCCGGACCACCGGGACAGGGGGTATTGCGCACAATGAGCAGTTCTTC.

V gene TRBV29-1 combines with J gene TRBJ2-5, with unresolved D. The germline V gene encodes CDR1 SQVTM and CDR2 ANQGSEA. The CDR3 runs 12 residues. The ends were cut back, 5 bases at V and 0 bases at J, with 7 bases in the middle. CDR3 region: CSVIDYQETQYF. In DNA form, the CDR3 reads TGCAGCGTTATCGACTACCAAGAGACCCAGTACTTC. The variable domain in full, with the rest retrieved from reference TRBV29-1 and TRBJ2-5, is SAVISQKPSRDICQRGTSLTIQCQVDSQVTMMFWYRQQPGQSLTLIATANQGSEATYESGFVIDKFPISRPNLTFSTLTVSNMSPEDSSIYLCSVIDYQETQYFGPGTRLLVL.

J is TRBJ2-7 and V is TRBV7-9; D is perhaps TRBD2 (7 bases). This CDR3 region has 14 residues. CDR1 is SEHNR, CDR2 FQNEAQ, per germline (reference sequence). Deletions cut 5 bases from V and 6 bases from J, with 17 bases between. CDR3 DNA: TGTGCCAGCAGCCGGGGAGGGGGGGACGGCGAGCAGTACTTC. This codes for CASSRGGGDGEQYF.

The gene calls are TRBV9 and TRBJ1-2, with D unclear. Trimming took off 0 bases at V and 2 bases at J, with 5 bases between the two ends. This CDR3 region has 13 residues. CDR1 is SGDLS and CDR2 is YYNGEE in the germline V gene. Here the CDR3 reads CASSVVENYGYTF. The CDR3 DNA sequence: TGTGCCAGCAGCGTAGTAGAAAACTATGGCTACACCTTC.

The V call is TRBV6-5, the J call TRBJ2-7; 9 bases match TRBD1. The ends lost 7 bases at V and 2 bases at J; junction bases unmatched: 9. This CDR3 has 15 amino acids. Germline CDR1 MNHEY, CDR2 SVGAGI. The CDR3 nucleotides are TGTGCCAGCACATTGACCGGGACAGGGCCCTACGAGCAGTACTTC. Translated: CASTLTGTGPYEQYF.

This clone was observed once. V gene TRBV6-1 combines with J gene TRBJ2-7, with 8 bases fitting TRBD2. Per germline, CDR1 MNHNS and CDR2 SASEGT. After removal of 3 bases from V and 3 bases from J, the junction contained 7 bases not matched to a gene. The length of the CDR3 is 15 residues. The CDR3 loop is CASSELAGAYYEQYF. The CDR3 coding sequence is TGTGCCAGCAGTGAGCTAGCGGGTGCTTACTACGAGCAGTACTTC.

The V gene is TRBV5-5, the J gene TRBJ1-5; the D gene is possibly TRBD1 (6 bases). From germline, CDR1 is SGHKS and CDR2 YYEKEE (reference sequence). The length of the CDR3 is 14 residues. Trimming took off 2 bases at V and 5 bases at J, with 11 bases between the two ends. In nucleotides, the CDR3 is TGTGCCAGCAGCTTCTTACAGGGATATCAGCCCCAGCATTTT. This gives the protein CASSFLQGYQPQHF.

The chain has TRBV7-2 and TRBJ2-7; D is uncertain. Germline CDR1 SGHTA, CDR2 FQGNSA. Trimming left V 5 bases short and J 2 bases short, with 10 bases between. The CDR3 has 13 residues. In nucleotides, the CDR3 is TGTGCCAGCAGCCGCCCCGAGCCCTACGAGCAGTACTTC. Translated, it gives CASSRPEPYEQYF. The full variable domain, rest sourced from reference TRBV7-2 and TRBJ2-7, is GAGVSQSPSNKVTEKGKDVELRCDPISGHTALYWYRQSLGQGLEFLIYFQGNSAPDKSGLPSDRFSAERTGGSVSTLTIQRTQQEDSAVYLCASSRPEPYEQYFGPGTRLTVT.